This is a list of T cell receptor beta chains from one sample in a study of OX40 agonist ivuxolimab in advanced cancers. Here immunoSEQ multiplex PCR was the method, and the copy in TCRdb shows in-frame clones only, minus some. The sample lists 25,000 to 35,000 clones; roughly 87% were seen once. Sequencing was performed on CD4+ or CD8+ T cells sorted from blood, taken in a trial of the OX40 agonist ivuxolimab. These receptors were collected from an adult with an advanced solid tumor such as melanoma, head and neck, liver or kidney cancer. Each CDR3 is given with its conserved first and last residue.

J gene: TRBJ1-6
V gene: TRBV7-3
CDR3 protein: CASSATPTGNYNSPLHF

J gene: TRBJ2-5
V gene: TRBV4-2
CDR3 protein: CASSPPIGGGETQYF

J gene: TRBJ2-7
V gene: TRBV19
CDR3 protein: CASRDYGGPEQYF

J gene: TRBJ2-4
V gene: TRBV7-9
CDR3 protein: CASSLAYQGNIQYF

J gene: TRBJ1-2
V gene: TRBV28
CDR3 protein: CASSLRQIHGYTF

J gene: TRBJ1-1
V gene: TRBV6-6
CDR3 protein: CASSRNLLNTEAFF

J gene: TRBJ1-1
V gene: TRBV19
CDR3 protein: CASSVTVAMNTEAFF

J gene: TRBJ1-2
V gene: TRBV5-6
CDR3 protein: CASSVAGTSYGYTF

J gene: TRBJ2-7
V gene: TRBV7-9
CDR3 protein: CASSPKGNSYEQYF

J gene: TRBJ2-7
V gene: TRBV6-5
CDR3 protein: CASSYSPDRAYEQYF

J gene: TRBJ2-7
V gene: TRBV16
CDR3 protein: CASSQEVSYEQYF

J gene: TRBJ1-2
V gene: TRBV5-1
CDR3 protein: CASSWGMTGARTPNYGYTF

J gene: TRBJ1-4
V gene: TRBV27
CDR3 protein: CASRTHRTNEKLFF

J gene: TRBJ2-7
V gene: TRBV7-9
CDR3 protein: CASSLAAWVSHF

J gene: TRBJ2-3
V gene: TRBV27
CDR3 protein: CASSPLGAAGTDTQYF

J gene: TRBJ2-5
V gene: TRBV7-8
CDR3 protein: CASSLKSSQETQYF

J gene: TRBJ2-3
V gene: TRBV29-1
CDR3 protein: CSVEGGGPSTDTQYF

J gene: TRBJ2-5
V gene: TRBV7-2
CDR3 protein: CASSLPRAGTETQYF

J gene: TRBJ1-6
V gene: TRBV6-6
CDR3 protein: CASSYIRGLDSPLHF

J gene: TRBJ2-1
V gene: TRBV25-1
CDR3 protein: CASSGGDEQFF

J gene: TRBJ2-3
V gene: TRBV9
CDR3 protein: CASQGSDTQYF

J gene: TRBJ2-1
V gene: TRBV30
CDR3 protein: CACPTGKGEQFF

J gene: TRBJ1-1
V gene: TRBV7-9
CDR3 protein: CASDQGTEAFF

J gene: TRBJ1-2
V gene: TRBV19
CDR3 protein: CASSMGTANYGYTF

J gene: TRBJ2-7
V gene: TRBV27
CDR3 protein: CASSSVMGEDYEQYF

J gene: TRBJ1-5
V gene: TRBV10-3
CDR3 protein: CAIRGGDSGQPQHF

J gene: TRBJ1-1
V gene: TRBV5-6
CDR3 protein: CASSLAQALNTEAFF

J gene: TRBJ2-3
V gene: TRBV28
CDR3 protein: CASSLRDTDTQYF

J gene: TRBJ2-7
V gene: TRBV19
CDR3 protein: CASSISSSYEQYF

J gene: TRBJ1-5
V gene: TRBV19
CDR3 protein: CASRPLNGNQPQHF

J gene: TRBJ1-2
V gene: TRBV19
CDR3 protein: CASTSIGGRLGYTF

J gene: TRBJ2-5
V gene: TRBV5-4
CDR3 protein: CASNLASQETQYF

J gene: TRBJ2-1
V gene: TRBV18
CDR3 protein: CASSPKGGSYNEQFF

J gene: TRBJ2-7
V gene: TRBV27
CDR3 protein: CASRQGLFNEQYF

J gene: TRBJ1-6
V gene: TRBV15
CDR3 protein: CATSRGRQGGSPLHF

J gene: TRBJ1-2
V gene: TRBV19
CDR3 protein: CASTGGGYGYTF

J gene: TRBJ1-1
V gene: TRBV28
CDR3 protein: CASSFLGDTEAFF

J gene: TRBJ1-1
V gene: TRBV4-2
CDR3 protein: CASSLGQMNTEAFF

J gene: TRBJ2-4
V gene: TRBV27
CDR3 protein: CASSPDRLMDIQYF

J gene: TRBJ2-5
V gene: TRBV19
CDR3 protein: CASSITLAGVRETQYF

J gene: TRBJ2-1
V gene: TRBV7-6
CDR3 protein: CASSLLGGGADEQFF

J gene: TRBJ1-5
V gene: TRBV5-8
CDR3 protein: CASSRRGSNQPQHF

J gene: TRBJ1-1
V gene: TRBV10-3
CDR3 protein: CATLENTEAFF

J gene: TRBJ1-2
V gene: TRBV6-5
CDR3 protein: CASSSTFRGIHGYTF